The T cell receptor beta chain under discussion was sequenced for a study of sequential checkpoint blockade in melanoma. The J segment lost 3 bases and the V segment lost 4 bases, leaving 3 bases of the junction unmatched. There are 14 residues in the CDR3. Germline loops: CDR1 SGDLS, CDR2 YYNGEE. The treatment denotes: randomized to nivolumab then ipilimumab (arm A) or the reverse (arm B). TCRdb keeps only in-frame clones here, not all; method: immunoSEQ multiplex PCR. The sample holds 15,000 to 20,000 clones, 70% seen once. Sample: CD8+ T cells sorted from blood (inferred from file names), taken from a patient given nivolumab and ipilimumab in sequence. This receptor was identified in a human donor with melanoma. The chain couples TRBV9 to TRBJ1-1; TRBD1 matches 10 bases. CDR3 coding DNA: TGTGCCAGCAGCCAAGGGACAGGGGACACTGAAGCTTTCTTT. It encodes CASSQGTGDTEAFF.